Below are 27 T cell receptor beta chains sequenced from a single sample in a study of blood T cell repertoires in COVID-19. The data were produced by immunoSEQ multiplex PCR, yet TCRdb's version contains in-frame clones alone and is incomplete. In the table there are 220,000 or so clones, approximately 78% of which are singletons. Sequencing was performed on peripheral blood. The source is a woman older than 75 with COVID-19, enrolled during active disease.

The chain joins TRBV10-3 to TRBJ2-7; 8 bases are a match to TRBD1. The CDR3 runs 12 residues. With 4 bases clipped from V and 6 bases from J, the junction kept 2 bases outside the gene matches. Germline V gene lookup returns CDR1 ENHRY and CDR2 SYGVKD. As DNA, the CDR3 is TGTGCCATCAGTGGACAGGGGATCGAGCAGTACTTC. The encoded protein is CAISGQGIEQYF.

The rearrangement links TRBV19 to TRBJ2-3, with a weak D call TRBD1 (6 bases). Germline CDR1 is LNHDA and CDR2 is SQIVND (reference sequence). CDR3 length equals 13 residues. Trimming removed 4 bases at V and 4 bases at J, with 9 bases between. The CDR3 DNA sequence: TGTGCCAGTAGTAAACAGGGAGCAGATACGCAGTATTTT. Protein: CASSKQGADTQYF.

V usage is TRBV28 and J usage is TRBJ2-7; D unclear. Germline CDR1 MDHEN, CDR2 SYDVKM. The CDR3 extends over 15 amino acids. Trimming removed 3 bases at V and 0 bases at J, with 12 bases between. CDR3 protein: CASSLHGGSSYEQYF. CDR3 coding DNA: TGTGCCAGCAGTTTGCATGGCGGTAGCTCCTACGAGCAGTACTTC.

The chain carries TRBV4-2 and TRBJ2-5; a possible D gene is TRBD1 (5 bases). With 3 bases removed from V and 2 bases from J, the gap between germline ends came to 22 bases. The V gene's germline CDR1 is LGHNA and CDR2 YNFKEQ. CDR3 length equals 18 residues. CDR3 nucleotides: TGTGCCAGCAGCCACATTGGCCGACAGTCCCGACGACAAGAGACCCAGTACTTC. Translated: CASSHIGRQSRRQETQYF.

This chain links TRBV5-8 with TRBJ1-5; D perhaps matches TRBD1 (5 bases). Germline lookup yields CDR1 SGHTS and CDR2 YDEGEE. This CDR3 comprises 14 residues. V gave up 4 bases and J gave up 4 bases, with 12 bases separating them. The CDR3 sequence is CASSPWGGNQPQHF. The CDR3 nucleotides are TGTGCCAGCAGCCCGTGGGGGGGTAATCAGCCCCAGCATTTT.

This clone was recorded once. V is TRBV5-1 and J is TRBJ2-7; 11 positions agree with TRBD1. The germline CDR1 and CDR2 sequences are SGHRS and YFSETQ. V gave up 2 bases and J gave up 6 bases; unmatched junction bases: 1. CDR3 length: 13 residues. The CDR3 DNA follows: TGCGCCAGCAGCTTTGGGACAGGGGGCGAGCAGTACTTC. It specifies CASSFGTGGEQYF.

This clone was detected once. V usage is TRBV10-3 and J usage is TRBJ2-7, with 7 nucleotides matching TRBD1. Germline CDR1 is ENHRY and CDR2 is SYGVKD. CDR3 length: 13 amino acids. After removal of 6 bases from V and 3 bases from J, the junction contained 5 bases not matched to a gene. CDR3 region: CAIRRRQGYEQYF. The CDR3, as DNA: TGTGCCATCAGAAGGAGACAGGGCTACGAGCAGTACTTC.

V gene TRBV11-1 combines with J gene TRBJ1-4; D not resolved. With 2 bases removed from V and 0 bases from J, the gap between germline ends came to 7 bases. CDR3 length: 15 residues. The germline V gene encodes CDR1 SGHAT and CDR2 FQDESV (reference sequence). DNA of the CDR3: TGTGCCAGCAGCTTACAGGTTTCAACTAATGAAAAACTGTTTTTT. Protein sequence: CASSLQVSTNEKLFF.

The V gene is TRBV5-5, the J gene TRBJ1-1; D is perhaps TRBD1 (5 bases). CDR1 SGHKS and CDR2 YYEKEE come from the germline V gene (reference sequence). CDR3 length: 14 residues. Between the trimmed V and J ends, which lost 5 bases and 3 bases, there was a span of 14 bases. DNA of the CDR3: TGTGCCAGCAGTTTTGTGACAGAGCACACTGAAGCTTTCTTT. Protein product: CASSFVTEHTEAFF.

The chain carries TRBV24-1 and TRBJ2-3, with a tentative D call TRBD2 (7 bases). The germline gives CDR1 KGHDR, CDR2 SFDVKD. The germline V and J ends were trimmed by 0 bases and 2 bases, with 17 bases remaining between them. This CDR3 has 18 amino acids. The CDR3 nucleotides are TGTGCCACCAGTGATTTGTGGGGGCAGGCGGGGGACACAGATACGCAGTATTTT. Translating gives CATSDLWGQAGDTDTQYF.

The chain uses TRBV27 and TRBJ2-7, with TRBD2 identical over 10 bases. The germline V gene encodes CDR1 MNHEY and CDR2 SMNVEV (reference sequence). The CDR3 is 15 residues long. With 3 bases clipped from V and 4 bases from J, the junction kept 6 bases outside the gene matches. The CDR3 nucleotides read TGTGCCAGCAGTTTTCTTCCAGCGGGGGGGTACGAGCAGTACTTC. The encoded protein is CASSFLPAGGYEQYF.

The chain links TRBV2 to TRBJ2-1, with D unclear. The CDR3 runs to 11 residues. The V end lost 6 bases, the J end lost 14 bases, and 14 bases lay between the germline ends. The V gene's germline CDR1 is SNHLY and CDR2 FYNNEI. The CDR3 DNA reads TGTGCCAGCAGCGACCTAGAACGGGAGTTCTTC. Protein: CASSDLEREFF.

The chain joins TRBV7-2 to TRBJ2-7; 7 nucleotides agree with TRBD2. The CDR3 sequence is 14 residues long. Germline V CDR1 and CDR2: SGHTA, FQGNSA. J was trimmed by 4 bases and V by 5 bases; bases with no gene match: 8. CDR3 nucleotides: TGTGCCAGCAGCCCAGAGCCTAGCGGATACGAGCAGTACTTC. This translates into CASSPEPSGYEQYF.

This sequence joins TRBV7-9 and TRBJ1-5; unclear D gene. Germline V gene data show CDR1 as SEHNR and CDR2 as FQNEAQ (reference sequence). The CDR3 runs 13 residues. Trimming cost V 2 bases and J 8 bases, with 10 bases left between them. The CDR3 spells CASSLSVQKPQHF. The CDR3 DNA sequence: TGTGCCAGCAGCTTAAGCGTTCAAAAGCCCCAGCATTTT.

The chain links TRBV28 to TRBJ2-2; 7 bases match TRBD2. V lost 8 bases, J lost 0 bases, and 6 bases stayed unmatched. This CDR3 comprises 15 residues. Germline V gene data show CDR1 as MDHEN and CDR2 as SYDVKM. In nucleotides, the CDR3 is TGTGCCAGCGGGGGGGGAAAGGCGAACACCGGGGAGCTGTTTTTT. It specifies CASGGGKANTGELFF.

The chain combines TRBV5-1 with TRBJ2-7; D might be TRBD2 (6 bases). CDR3 length equals 15 residues. V gave up 0 bases and J gave up 2 bases, with 12 bases separating them. CDR1 is SGHRS, CDR2 YFSETQ, per germline. The CDR3 protein is CASSLGRGKAYEQYF. The CDR3 DNA sequence: TGCGCCAGCAGCTTGGGGAGGGGAAAAGCCTACGAGCAGTACTTC. Looking up the rest from reference TRBV5-1 and TRBJ2-7 gives the full variable domain: KAGVTQTPRYLIKTRGQQVTLSCSPISGHRSVSWYQQTPGQGLQFLFEYFSETQRNKGNFPGRFSGRQFSNSRSEMNVSTLELGDSALYLCASSLGRGKAYEQYFGPGTRLTVT.

The chain combines TRBV4-1 with TRBJ2-5, with 9 positions matching TRBD1. The J segment lost 0 bases and the V segment lost 3 bases, leaving 5 bases of the junction unmatched. The CDR3 contains 16 residues. CDR1 and CDR2 (germline): MGHRA, YSYEKL. The CDR3 DNA sequence: TGCGCCAGCAGCCAGAGGGACAGGGAGTACCAAGAGACCCAGTACTTC. As protein: CASSQRDREYQETQYF.

The chain employs TRBV5-1 and TRBJ1-2, with 7 bases matching TRBD1. Germline CDR1 is SGHRS and CDR2 is YFSETQ. The CDR3 is 17 amino acids. V lost 7 bases and J lost 0; bases outside the gene matches: 15. CDR3 residues: CASQKTTGANPNYGYTF. The DNA of the CDR3 is TGCGCCAGCCAAAAAACTACAGGGGCAAACCCTAACTATGGCTACACCTTC.

J is TRBJ2-1 and V is TRBV24-1; 8 bases are shared with TRBD2. Germline CDR1 is KGHDR and CDR2 is SFDVKD. CDR3 size: 16 residues. J was trimmed by 2 bases and V by 9 bases; bases with no gene match: 11. Here the CDR3 DNA reads TGTGCCACCGGCCTGAACTCGGGACTAGCCTACAATGAGCAGTTCTTC. Residues: CATGLNSGLAYNEQFF.

The CDR3 region has the DNA TGTGCCAGCAGCGTAGGGACTAGCGGGATGGATGAGCAGTTCTTC. This sequence encodes CASSVGTSGMDEQFF. The chain carries TRBV9 and TRBJ2-1, with 12 bases identical to TRBD2. CDR1 and CDR2 (germline): SGDLS, YYNGEE. This CDR3 has 15 residues. V trimming: 0 bases; J trimming: 8 bases; junction bases outside the gene matches: 3.

The chain combines TRBV6-2 or TRBV6-3 with TRBJ2-7; D gene uncertain. The germline V and J ends were trimmed by 6 bases and 6 bases, with 9 bases remaining between them. Germline values: CDR1 MNHEY, CDR2 SVGEGT. This CDR3 has 11 amino acids. The CDR3 is CASSPRSEQYF. The CDR3 DNA follows: TGTGCCAGCAGCCCAAGGAGCGAGCAGTACTTC.

The chain employs TRBV28 and TRBJ2-4; 11 nucleotides match TRBD1. This CDR3 has 16 amino acids. J gave up 8 bases and V 4 bases, and 10 bases lay outside the gene matches. Germline V gene data show CDR1 as MDHEN and CDR2 as SYDVKM. Here the CDR3 reads CASSSLGTGGGDIQYF. CDR3 DNA: TGTGCCAGCAGTTCACTCGGGACAGGGGGAGGAGACATTCAGTACTTC. Filled out from reference TRBV28 and TRBJ2-4, the complete variable domain reads DVKVTQSSRYLVKRTGEKVFLECVQDMDHENMFWYRQDPGLGLRLIYFSYDVKMKEKGDIPEGYSVSREKKERFSLILESASTNQTSMYLCASSSLGTGGGDIQYFGAGTRLSVL.

V usage is TRBV10-1 and J usage is TRBJ2-1; no definite D call. The CDR3 contains 13 residues. Trimming removed 3 bases from V and 5 bases from J, with 8 bases in between. Germline V CDR1 and CDR2: WNHNN, SYGVQD (reference sequence). The DNA of the CDR3 is TGCGCCAGCAGTGATCCACCTAACAATGAGCAGTTCTTC. It codes for CASSDPPNNEQFF.

The CDR3 is CASSPWTSGGLRGAKNIQYF. The CDR3 DNA reads TGTGCCAGCAGCCCCTGGACTAGCGGGGGCTTGAGGGGGGCCAAAAACATTCAGTACTTC. V is TRBV7-6 and J is TRBJ2-4, with 13 positions matching TRBD2. The CDR3 runs 20 residues. The ends lost 5 bases at V and 1 base at J; junction bases unmatched: 14. Germline lookup yields CDR1 SGHVS and CDR2 FNYEAQ.

V is TRBV5-1 and J is TRBJ1-2, with 7 bases matching TRBD1. The CDR3 sequence is 13 residues long. The germline V gene encodes CDR1 SGHRS and CDR2 YFSETQ. J was trimmed by 6 bases and V by 4 bases; bases with no gene match: 6. The CDR3 loop reads CASSQAGTDGYTF. Here the CDR3 DNA reads TGCGCCAGCAGCCAAGCCGGGACAGATGGCTACACCTTC.

The gene calls are TRBV11-3 and TRBJ2-1; tentatively, D is TRBD2 (6 bases). Looked up from germline, CDR1 is SGHNT and CDR2 is YENEEA. The CDR3 is 15 residues long. Trimming took off 5 bases at V and 3 bases at J, with 14 bases between the two ends. CDR3 loop: CASSPGGENYNEQFF. The CDR3, as DNA: TGTGCCAGCAGCCCCGGAGGGGAGAACTACAATGAGCAGTTCTTC.

This chain connects TRBV3-1 (or the pseudogene TRBV3-2) to TRBJ2-7; D is perhaps TRBD1 (6 bases). CDR3 length: 14 residues. Trimming removed 0 bases at V and 5 bases at J, with 11 bases between. The germline gives CDR1 LGHDT, CDR2 YNNKEL (reference sequence). This CDR3 is CASSQESQGNEQYF. The CDR3 DNA sequence: TGTGCCAGCAGCCAAGAGTCTCAGGGGAACGAGCAGTACTTC.